Shown below are 6 T cell receptor beta chains from a single sample sequenced in a study of T cells in Graves' hyperthyroidism and ophthalmopathy. The CDR3 regions of TCR beta were amplified from RNA transcripts. In the first-round RT-PCR of the TCR CDR3, the HTBI primer set was used. Using its own MiXCR run on the multiplex PCR reads, TCRdb lists one record per CDR3 protein. The sample has about 640,000 distinct CDR3 sequences, roughly 15% seen once; the top ten hold around 13%. The sequenced material came from blood. Every receptor here comes from a woman between 50 and 59 years old with Graves' ophthalmopathy.

The chain has TRBV5-1 and TRBJ2-7; no definite D call. V shed 7 bases and J shed 0 bases, with 11 bases lying between them. The V gene's germline CDR1 is SGHRS and CDR2 YFSETQ. The CDR3 loop spans 13 amino acids. CDR3 in DNA: TGCGCCAGCTCCATTACGAGCTCCTACGAGCAGTACTTC. Protein sequence: CASSITSSYEQYF.

This clonotype turned up a few times. The rearrangement uses TRBV7-9 and TRBJ1-1; 8 nucleotides match TRBD1. The CDR3 is 17 residues long. Germline V CDR1 and CDR2: SEHNR, FQNEAQ (reference sequence). V was pared by 7 bases and J by 3 bases, with 16 bases of the junction left unmatched. This CDR3 reads CASNIYGTGAGDTEAFF. The CDR3, as DNA: TGTGCCAGCAACATCTACGGGACAGGAGCCGGGGACACTGAAGCTTTCTTT.

This clonotype was counted a few times. The rearrangement joins TRBV6-2 or TRBV6-3 to TRBJ2-2; the D is unclear. V lost 1 base, J lost 7 bases, and 7 bases lay in between. There are 13 residues in the CDR3. From germline, CDR1 is MNHEY and CDR2 SVGEGT. The CDR3 loop is CASSYFRSGELFF. CDR3 coding DNA: TGTGCCAGCAGTTACTTTAGAAGCGGGGAGCTGTTTTTT.

V and J are TRBV10-3 and TRBJ2-2; 16 bases match TRBD2. With 10 bases clipped from V and 4 bases from J, the junction kept 9 bases outside the gene matches. In germline, CDR1 is ENHRY, CDR2 SYGVKD. This CDR3 is 17 amino acids long. Here the CDR3 reads CATTPGLAGGITGELFF. The CDR3 nucleotides read TGTGCCACCACGCCGGGACTAGCGGGAGGGATCACCGGGGAGCTGTTTTTT.

Remarks on this clonotype: Being one base from a much bigger clone, this may be a read error. The chain employs TRBV30 and TRBJ2-5; D is perhaps TRBD1 (5 bases). Germline CDR1 reads GTSNPN; CDR2 reads SVGIG (reference sequence). The germline V and J ends were trimmed by 8 bases and 4 bases, with 20 bases remaining between them. The CDR3 runs 14 residues. CDR3 sequence (DNA): TGTGCCACCTCGACATGGGGCAGTGGAGAGACCCAGTACTTC. Its translation is CATSTWGSGETQYF.

The V and J genes are TRBV19 and TRBJ2-2; D might be TRBD2 (5 bases). Trimming shortened V by 9 bases and J by 2 bases, and 13 bases separated the two germline ends. The CDR3 consists of 14 residues. Germline CDR1 is LNHDA and CDR2 is SQIVND (reference sequence). The CDR3 coding sequence is TGTGCCAGCCGCGGGTGGGCCAACACCGGGGAGCTGTTTTTT. It is translated as CASRGWANTGELFF. Drawing the rest from reference TRBV19 and TRBJ2-2, the complete variable domain is DGGITQSPKYLFRKEGQNVTLSCEQNLNHDAMYWYRQDPGQGLRLIYYSQIVNDFQKGDIAEGYSVSREKKESFPLTVTSAQKNPTAFYLCASRGWANTGELFFGEGSRLTVL.